The clone carrying this T cell receptor (beta chain) appeared once. Original handling: Amplifying reference gene primers gave estimates of nucleated cell counts. The table came from immunoSEQ multiplex PCR; TCRdb's copy has only in-frame clones and leaves some out. The DNA gave D and trimming, while V, J and clone size come from that table. The sample lists 110,000 or so clones; more than 85% were seen once. This sample is drawn from a study of blood T cell repertoires in COVID-19. The CDR3 is 13 amino acids. The V end was cut by 2 bases, the J end by 4 bases, with 9 bases between. The V gene's germline CDR1 is MNHEY and CDR2 SVGAGI.

V and J are TRBV6-5 and TRBJ2-7, with a possible D match to TRBD2 (6 bases). Sequenced sample: peripheral blood. This clonotype was sampled from a human donor with acute or convalescent COVID-19. The donor label of this sample is uncertain. The CDR3 region has the DNA TGTGCCAGCAGTTACGGGAGGATGTACGAGCAGTACTTC. It translates to CASSYGRMYEQYF.